This T cell receptor beta chain was identified during a study of PD-1 blockade in classical Hodgkin lymphoma. Turning to the study itself: Patients received nivolumab 3 mg/kg intravenously every 2 weeks. Study-level results: Patients starting nivolumab less than 1 year after ASCT had lower diversity and were excluded from later analyses.

Clones were read by immunoSEQ multiplex PCR, and TCRdb kept only the in-frame ones, dropping some. This repertoire shows 150,000 or so clones, around 73% found once; its top ten account for approximately 9.6%. This clone has a handful of counts. Its specificity is not known. Each patient relapsed following autologous stem cell transplantation, and prior brentuximab vedotin exposure differed. Patients showed best responses of complete response, partial response or progressive disease. The origin of this receptor is a human donor with classical Hodgkin lymphoma. Specimen: peripheral blood mononuclear cells (PBMCs), collected before the second cycle of nivolumab.

DNA for the CDR3: TGTGCCAGCAGCCCCATCAACGTCCTGACTTTC. This translates into CASSPINVLTF. The chain is built from TRBV11-2 and TRBJ2-6; D gene ambiguous. Trimming shortened V by 5 bases and J by 9 bases, and 5 bases separated the two germline ends. The CDR3 is 11 amino acids. In germline, CDR1 is SGHAT, CDR2 FQNNGV.